This paragraph reports one TCR beta chain. The target antigen is unknown. The primer mix had 60 Vbeta and 13 Jbeta primers. The protocol was immunoSEQ multiplex PCR, while the TCRdb copy is restricted to in-frame clones and leaves out a portion. The sample yields 90,000 to 120,000 clones, more than 65% seen once. CDR3 size: 14 residues. Germline loops: CDR1 SGDLS, CDR2 YYNGEE. The ends were cut back, 5 bases at V and 10 bases at J, with 18 bases in the middle. This sample is part of a study of cytomegalovirus exposure and HLA in healthy donors. Study-wide points: Later analysis showed most CMV-associated TCR beta chains appearing HLA-restricted. Only CMV serostatus was available as immune exposure information. It was about 150 TCR beta chains that were listed as cytomegalovirus-associated.

Each donor was nominally healthy when sampled (though unrecorded immune exposures were likely). The sequence was obtained from a woman between 18 and 29 years old in good health and CMV-seropositive. Input material: PBMCs. The genes are TRBV9 and TRBJ2-2, with TRBD1 as a possible D gene (7 bases). The CDR3 protein is CASSQGGRTTELFF. For the CDR3, the DNA is TGTGCCAGCAGTCAGGGGGGACGGACTACGGAGCTGTTTTTT.